The 16 T cell receptor beta chains below come from one sample, sequenced in a study of radiotherapy plus CTLA-4 blockade in lung cancer. The protocol was immunoSEQ multiplex PCR, while the TCRdb copy is restricted to in-frame clones and leaves out a portion. This sample has tens of thousands of clones, with around 90% found just once. Here the sequenced sample was peripheral blood, taken from a patient treated with radiotherapy plus ipilimumab. The receptors shown here come from a human donor with non-small cell lung cancer who had stable disease on radiotherapy plus ipilimumab.

V is TRBV7-7 and J is TRBJ2-2, with 7 bases that match TRBD2. CDR3 length: 16 residues. Germline CDR1 and CDR2: SSHAT and FNYEAQ (reference sequence). V lost 5 bases and J lost 0; bases outside the gene matches: 6. CDR3 sequence: CASSRLARSNTGELFF. CDR3 nucleotides: TGTGCCAGCAGCAGACTAGCTAGGTCGAACACCGGGGAGCTGTTTTTT.

V is TRBV28 and J is TRBJ1-4; TRBD1 might be the D (6 bases). Trimming took off 11 bases at V and 8 bases at J, with 18 bases between the two ends. Germline CDR1 and CDR2: MDHEN and SYDVKM. The CDR3 runs to 13 residues. This CDR3 reads CASQGTGREKLFF. The DNA of the CDR3 is TGTGCCTCCCAGGGGACGGGTAGGGAAAAACTGTTTTTT.

This sequence joins TRBV29-1 and TRBJ1-1, with 9 bases matching TRBD1. Germline-derived CDR1 and CDR2 are SQVTM and ANQGSEA. V lost 4 bases, J lost 3 bases, and 3 bases stayed unmatched. The CDR3 has 13 residues. The CDR3 DNA follows: TGCAGCGTTGTGACAGGGGGGGACACTGAAGCTTTCTTT. Translated, it gives CSVVTGGDTEAFF.

This clone showed up just a few times. V and J are TRBV21-1 and TRBJ1-2. TRBV21-1 is classified as a pseudogene. The CDR3 contains 15 residues. The CDR3 protein is CASSSLRGTNYGYTF. CDR3 nucleotide sequence: TGTGCCAGCAGCAGCTTGAGGGGAACTAACTATGGCTACACCTTC.

V gene TRBV18 combines with J gene TRBJ2-5, with 9 bases lining up with TRBD1. Germline V lookup: CDR1 KGHSH, CDR2 LQKENI. This CDR3 is built from 15 residues. Trimming took 6 bases from V and 2 from J; bases not matched to a gene: 7. CDR3 amino acids: CASSPPGQGQETQYF. In nucleotides, the CDR3 is TGTGCCAGCTCGCCTCCGGGACAGGGTCAAGAGACCCAGTACTTC.

This chain connects TRBV18 to TRBJ2-1; D ambiguous. The CDR3 has 13 amino acids. V lost 1 base to trimming and J lost 5 bases, with 6 bases between them. The germline gives CDR1 KGHSH, CDR2 LQKENI. The CDR3 sequence: CASSPRTDNEQFF. The CDR3 DNA sequence: TGTGCCAGCTCACCACGCACGGACAATGAGCAGTTCTTC.

V and J are TRBV30 and TRBJ2-7; no clear D gene. Germline V lookup: CDR1 GTSNPN, CDR2 SVGIG (reference sequence). The ends were cut back, 0 bases at V and 2 bases at J, with 11 bases in the middle. The CDR3 loop spans 14 amino acids. DNA of the CDR3: TGTGCCTGGAGTGTACTACGGCACCCCTACGAGCAGTACTTC. Its translation: CAWSVLRHPYEQYF.

On this clone: At the DNA level, this CDR3 is encoded by other sequences in the same sample as well. The rearrangement links TRBV5-1 to TRBJ2-5; D may match TRBD1 or TRBD2 (6 bases each). This CDR3 is built from 14 residues. Germline-derived CDR1 and CDR2 are SGHRS and YFSETQ. Trimming shortened V by 3 bases and J by 5 bases, and 14 bases separated the two germline ends. CDR3 sequence reads: CASSYGGGRETQYF. In DNA form, the CDR3 reads TGCGCCAGCAGCTACGGTGGGGGGCGGGAGACCCAGTACTTC.

The V call is TRBV28, the J call TRBJ1-4; D possibly corresponds to TRBD1 (6 bases). CDR1 is MDHEN, CDR2 SYDVKM, per germline. This CDR3 spans 15 amino acids. Trimming pared 5 bases from V and 8 bases from J, leaving 18 bases between. The CDR3 region has the DNA TGTGCCAGCAGTACCACAAGGGGGGCCGGGGAAAAACTGTTTTTT. Translation: CASSTTRGAGEKLFF.

The chain has TRBV7-2 and TRBJ1-1, with a weak D call TRBD1 (5 bases). V was clipped by 5 bases and J by 3 bases, with 19 bases between them. The CDR3 spans 16 residues. Germline V gene sequence: CDR1 SGHTA, CDR2 FQGNSA. CDR3 protein: CASSPLMGGGDTEAFF. The CDR3 DNA sequence: TGTGCCAGCAGCCCTCTGATGGGTGGAGGGGACACTGAAGCTTTCTTT. The entire variable domain, with the rest obtained from reference TRBV7-2 and TRBJ1-1, is as follows: GAGVSQSPSNKVTEKGKDVELRCDPISGHTALYWYRQSLGQGLEFLIYFQGNSAPDKSGLPSDRFSAERTGGSVSTLTIQRTQQEDSAVYLCASSPLMGGGDTEAFFGQGTRLTVV.

The V and J genes are TRBV5-6 and TRBJ1-2; the D is unclear. V lost 1 base to trimming and J lost 3 bases, with 7 bases between them. Germline V lookup: CDR1 SGHDT, CDR2 YYEEEE. CDR3 length equals 13 residues. The CDR3 nucleotides read TGTGCCAGCAGCTTGATGGGATACTATGGCTACACCTTC. Translating gives CASSLMGYYGYTF.

This clone has just one count. The chain employs TRBV30 and TRBJ2-5; the D is unclear. Near its end, the DNA agrees better with TRBJ2-7, so the J call may be wrong. The CDR3 is made up of 10 amino acids. Looked up from germline, CDR1 is GTSNPN and CDR2 is SVGIG (reference sequence). The chain's CDR3 is CAWIKNEQYF. CDR3 nucleotide sequence: TGTGCCTGGATCAAAAACGAGCAGTACTTC.

The chain is built from TRBV28 and TRBJ2-7, with 8 bases that match TRBD2. Per germline, CDR1 MDHEN and CDR2 SYDVKM. This CDR3 contains 15 residues. V lost 5 bases and J lost 1; bases outside the gene matches: 7. DNA for the CDR3: TGTGCCAGCAGTCCGGGGGGGACTCTATCCTACGAGCAGTACTTC. It yields the protein CASSPGGTLSYEQYF.

A single count supports this clone. The rearrangement joins TRBV29-1 to TRBJ1-1; D is perhaps TRBD1 (6 bases). The germline gives CDR1 SQVTM, CDR2 ANQGSEA. This CDR3 is 13 amino acids long. V was cut by 1 base and J by 6 bases, with 12 bases left in between. The CDR3 DNA sequence: TGCAGCGTTGAAGCTCAGGGACACGCTGAAGCTTTCTTT. It yields the protein CSVEAQGHAEAFF.

V gene TRBV19 combines with J gene TRBJ2-7; 7 bases line up with TRBD1. Germline V gene lookup returns CDR1 LNHDA and CDR2 SQIVND (reference sequence). Trimming took 4 bases from V and 6 from J; bases not matched to a gene: 9. The CDR3 totals 14 residues. CDR3: CASSTGQDVGEQYF. The DNA of the CDR3 is TGTGCCAGTAGTACTGGACAGGACGTCGGCGAGCAGTACTTC.

The chain joins TRBV21-1 to TRBJ1-1. TRBV21-1 is deemed a pseudogene. This CDR3 has 13 residues. The CDR3: CASSFRGQGRPFF. The CDR3 DNA reads TGTGCCAGCAGCTTCCGAGGGCAGGGTAGGCCTTTCTTT.